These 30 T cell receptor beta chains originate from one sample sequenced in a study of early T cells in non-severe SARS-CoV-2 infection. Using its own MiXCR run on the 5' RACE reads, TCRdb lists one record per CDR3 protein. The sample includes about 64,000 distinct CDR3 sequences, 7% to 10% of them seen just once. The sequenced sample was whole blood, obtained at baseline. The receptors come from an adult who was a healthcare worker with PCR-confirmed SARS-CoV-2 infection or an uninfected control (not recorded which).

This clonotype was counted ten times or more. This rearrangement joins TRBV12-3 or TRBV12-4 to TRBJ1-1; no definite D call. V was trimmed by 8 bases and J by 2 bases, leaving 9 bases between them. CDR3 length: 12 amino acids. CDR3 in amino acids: CASYRSNTEAFF. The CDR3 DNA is TGTGCCAGCTATCGCTCAAACACTGAAGCTTTCTTT.

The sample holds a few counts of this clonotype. The CDR3 DNA reads as TGTGCCAGCACCCTCGGGACTAGCGGGAGCAATGAGCAGTTCTTC. It encodes CASTLGTSGSNEQFF. V is TRBV12-3 or TRBV12-4 and J is TRBJ2-1, with TRBD2 matching over 14 bases. With 7 bases clipped from V and 6 bases from J, the junction kept 5 bases outside the gene matches. This CDR3 has 15 amino acids.

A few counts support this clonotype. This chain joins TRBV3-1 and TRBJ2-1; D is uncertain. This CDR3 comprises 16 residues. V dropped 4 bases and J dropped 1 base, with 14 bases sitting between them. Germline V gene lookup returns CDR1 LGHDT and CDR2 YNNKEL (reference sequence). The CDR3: CASSPTLGGSYNEQFF. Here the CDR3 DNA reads TGTGCCAGCAGCCCCACCCTGGGCGGTTCCTACAATGAGCAGTTCTTC.

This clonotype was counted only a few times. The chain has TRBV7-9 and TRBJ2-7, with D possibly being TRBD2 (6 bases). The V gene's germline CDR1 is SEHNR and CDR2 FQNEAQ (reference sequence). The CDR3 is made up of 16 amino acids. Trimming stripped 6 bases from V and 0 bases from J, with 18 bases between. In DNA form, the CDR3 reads TGTGCCAGCAGTCAAGCAGGAGGGTTCGACTCCTACGAGCAGTACTTC. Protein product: CASSQAGGFDSYEQYF.

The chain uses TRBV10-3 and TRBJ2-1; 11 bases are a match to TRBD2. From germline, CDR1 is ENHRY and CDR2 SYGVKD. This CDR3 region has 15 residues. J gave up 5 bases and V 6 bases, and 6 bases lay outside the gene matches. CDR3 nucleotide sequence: TGTGCCATCAGGGTCACTAGCGGGAGTAACAATGAGCAGTTCTTC. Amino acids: CAIRVTSGSNNEQFF.

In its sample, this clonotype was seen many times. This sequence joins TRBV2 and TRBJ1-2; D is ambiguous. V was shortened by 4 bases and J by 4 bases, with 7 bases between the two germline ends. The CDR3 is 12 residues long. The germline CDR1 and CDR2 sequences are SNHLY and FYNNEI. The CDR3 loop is CASSAQSYGYTF. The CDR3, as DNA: TGTGCCAGCAGTGCCCAGAGCTATGGCTACACCTTC.

CDR3 residues: CASSPRTGNLEQYF. The CDR3 DNA reads TGTGCCAGCAGCCCAAGGACAGGGAACCTCGAGCAGTACTTC. The chain recombines TRBV9 with TRBJ2-7; TRBD1 agrees at 8 bases. CDR1 is SGDLS and CDR2 is YYNGEE in the germline V gene. The CDR3 has 14 amino acids. After removal of 4 bases from V and 6 bases from J, the junction contained 9 bases not matched to a gene.

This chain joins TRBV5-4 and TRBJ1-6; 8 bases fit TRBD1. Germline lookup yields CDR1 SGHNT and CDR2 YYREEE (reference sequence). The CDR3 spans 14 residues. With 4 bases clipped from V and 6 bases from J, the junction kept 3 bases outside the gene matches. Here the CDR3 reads CASSPRGPNSPLHF. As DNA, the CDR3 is TGTGCCAGCAGCCCCAGGGGGCCTAATTCACCCCTCCACTTT.

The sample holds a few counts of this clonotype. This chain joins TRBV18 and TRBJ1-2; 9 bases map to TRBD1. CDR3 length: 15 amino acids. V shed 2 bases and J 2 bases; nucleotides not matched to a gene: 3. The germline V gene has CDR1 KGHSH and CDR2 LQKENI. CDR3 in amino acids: CASSPSGQGNYGYTF. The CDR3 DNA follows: TGTGCCAGCTCACCATCGGGACAGGGAAACTATGGCTACACCTTC.

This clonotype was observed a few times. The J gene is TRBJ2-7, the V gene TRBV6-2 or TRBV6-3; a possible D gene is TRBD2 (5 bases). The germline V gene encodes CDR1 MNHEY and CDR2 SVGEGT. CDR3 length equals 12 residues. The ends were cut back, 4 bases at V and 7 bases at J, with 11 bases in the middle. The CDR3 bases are TGTGCCAGCAGTTCCATCAGAGGGGAGCAGTACTTC. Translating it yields CASSSIRGEQYF.

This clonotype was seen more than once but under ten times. The DNA of the CDR3 is TGTGCCAGCTCAGCCGCGGACCCGAGGGGCAATCAGCCCCAGCATTTT. Protein: CASSAADPRGNQPQHF. The chain couples TRBV18 to TRBJ1-5; no definite D call. Trimming cost V 5 bases and J 2 bases, with 16 bases left between them. Germline V gene sequence: CDR1 KGHSH, CDR2 LQKENI. This CDR3 contains 16 residues.

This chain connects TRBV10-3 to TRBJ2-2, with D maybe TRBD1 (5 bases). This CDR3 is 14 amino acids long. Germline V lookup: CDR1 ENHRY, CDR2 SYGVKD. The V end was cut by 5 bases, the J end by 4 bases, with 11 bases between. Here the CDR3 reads CAISQQGATGELFF. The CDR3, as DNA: TGTGCCATCAGTCAGCAGGGTGCCACCGGGGAGCTGTTTTTT.

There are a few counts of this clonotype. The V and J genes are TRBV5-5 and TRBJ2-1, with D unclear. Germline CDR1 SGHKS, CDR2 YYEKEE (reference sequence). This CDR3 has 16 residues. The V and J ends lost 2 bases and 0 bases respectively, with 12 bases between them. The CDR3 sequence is CASSFPPTRSYNEQFF. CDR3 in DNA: TGTGCCAGCAGCTTCCCCCCGACACGCTCCTACAATGAGCAGTTCTTC.

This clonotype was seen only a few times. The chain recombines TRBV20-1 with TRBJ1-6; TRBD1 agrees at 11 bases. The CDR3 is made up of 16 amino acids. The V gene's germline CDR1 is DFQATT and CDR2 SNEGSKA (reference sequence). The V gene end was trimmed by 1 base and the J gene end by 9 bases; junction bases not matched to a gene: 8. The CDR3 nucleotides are TGCAGTGCTAGAGTCCCCGGGACAGGGGGAGGTTCACCCCTCCACTTT. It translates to CSARVPGTGGGSPLHF.

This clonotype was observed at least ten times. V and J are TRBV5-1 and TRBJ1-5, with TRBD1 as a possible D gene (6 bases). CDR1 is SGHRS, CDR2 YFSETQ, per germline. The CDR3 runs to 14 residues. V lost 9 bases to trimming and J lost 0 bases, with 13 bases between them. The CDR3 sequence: CAILRGDSNQPQHF. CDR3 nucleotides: TGCGCCATCCTCAGGGGCGATAGCAATCAGCCCCAGCATTTT.

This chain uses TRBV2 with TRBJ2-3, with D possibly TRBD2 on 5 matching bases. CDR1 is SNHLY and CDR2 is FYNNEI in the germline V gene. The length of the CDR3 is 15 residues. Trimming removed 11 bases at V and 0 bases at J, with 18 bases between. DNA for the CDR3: TGTGCCGATGACCCGGGCGGGCCCAGCACAGATACGCAGTATTTT. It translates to CADDPGGPSTDTQYF.

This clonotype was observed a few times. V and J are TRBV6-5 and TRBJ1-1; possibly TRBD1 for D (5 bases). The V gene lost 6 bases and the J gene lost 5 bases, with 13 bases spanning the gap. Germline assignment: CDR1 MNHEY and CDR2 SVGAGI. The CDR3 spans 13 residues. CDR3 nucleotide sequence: TGTGCCAGCAGCAGAACCAGACAGACTGAAGCTTTCTTT. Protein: CASSRTRQTEAFF.

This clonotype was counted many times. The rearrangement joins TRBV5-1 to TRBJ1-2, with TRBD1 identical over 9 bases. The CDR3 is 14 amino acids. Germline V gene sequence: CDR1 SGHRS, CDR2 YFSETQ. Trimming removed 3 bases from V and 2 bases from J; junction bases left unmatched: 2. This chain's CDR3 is CASSSGTGNYGYTF. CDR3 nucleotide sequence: TGCGCCAGCAGCTCCGGGACAGGGAACTATGGCTACACCTTC.

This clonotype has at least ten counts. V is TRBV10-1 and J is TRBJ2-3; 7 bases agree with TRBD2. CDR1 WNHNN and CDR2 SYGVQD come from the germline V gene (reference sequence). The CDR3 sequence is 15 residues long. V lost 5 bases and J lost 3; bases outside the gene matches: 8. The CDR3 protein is CASSHTGLGTDTQYF. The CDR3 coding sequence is TGCGCCAGCAGTCACACCGGACTAGGAACAGATACGCAGTATTTT.

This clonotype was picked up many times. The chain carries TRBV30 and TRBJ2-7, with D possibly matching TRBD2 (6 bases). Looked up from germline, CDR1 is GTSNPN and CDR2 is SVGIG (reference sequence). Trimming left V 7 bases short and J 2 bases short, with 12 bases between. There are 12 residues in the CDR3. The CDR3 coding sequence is TGTGCCTCCCGGGGGTCCACCTACGAGCAGTACTTC. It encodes CASRGSTYEQYF.

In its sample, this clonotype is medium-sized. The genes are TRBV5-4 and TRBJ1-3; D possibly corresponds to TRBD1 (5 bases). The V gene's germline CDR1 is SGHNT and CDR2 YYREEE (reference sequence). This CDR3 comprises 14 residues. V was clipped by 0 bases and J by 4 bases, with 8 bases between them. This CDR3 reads CASSLEQAGNTIYF. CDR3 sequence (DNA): TGTGCCAGCAGCTTGGAACAGGCAGGAAACACCATATATTTT. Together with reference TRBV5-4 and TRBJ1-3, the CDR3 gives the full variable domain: ETGVTQSPTHLIKTRGQQVTLRCSSQSGHNTVSWYQQALGQGPQFIFQYYREEENGRGNFPPRFSGLQFPNYSSELNVNALELDDSALYLCASSLEQAGNTIYFGEGSWLTVV.

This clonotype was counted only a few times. The CDR3 reads CASSLDRARNTIYF. CDR3 DNA: TGTGCCAGCAGCTTGGACAGGGCTCGAAACACCATATATTTT. V and J are TRBV7-2 and TRBJ1-3, with TRBD1 identical over 8 bases. Looked up from germline, CDR1 is SGHTA and CDR2 is FQGNSA. This CDR3 has 14 amino acids. Unmatched junction bases numbered 3, after V lost 3 bases and J lost 5 bases.

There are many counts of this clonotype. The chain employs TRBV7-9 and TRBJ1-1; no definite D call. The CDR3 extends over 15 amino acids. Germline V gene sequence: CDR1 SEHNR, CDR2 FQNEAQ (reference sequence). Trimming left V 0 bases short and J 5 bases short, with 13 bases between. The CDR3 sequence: CASSLAEGLGTEAFF. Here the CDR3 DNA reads TGTGCCAGCAGCTTAGCGGAGGGCTTGGGAACTGAAGCTTTCTTT.

The CDR3 coding sequence is TGTGCCAGCTCTCCGGGCCCTGAAGGAAGATATGGCTACACCTTC. This codes for CASSPGPEGRYGYTF. The chain employs TRBV18 and TRBJ1-2, with D unclear. V was shortened by 6 bases and J by 5 bases, with 19 bases between the two germline ends. The CDR3 sequence is 15 residues long. Germline V gene data show CDR1 as KGHSH and CDR2 as LQKENI.

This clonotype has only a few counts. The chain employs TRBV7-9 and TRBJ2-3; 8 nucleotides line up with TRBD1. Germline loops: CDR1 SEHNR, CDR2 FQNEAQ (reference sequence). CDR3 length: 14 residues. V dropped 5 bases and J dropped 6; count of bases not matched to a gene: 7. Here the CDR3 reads CASSDGQGRDTQYF. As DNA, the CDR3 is TGTGCCAGCAGCGATGGACAGGGTAGGGATACGCAGTATTTT.

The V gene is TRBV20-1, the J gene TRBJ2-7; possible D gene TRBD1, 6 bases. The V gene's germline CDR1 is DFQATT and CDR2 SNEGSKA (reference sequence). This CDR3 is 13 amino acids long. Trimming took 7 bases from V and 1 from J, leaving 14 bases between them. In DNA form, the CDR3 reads TGCAGTGTCGTAGGGGACAAATCCTACGAGCAGTACTTC. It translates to CSVVGDKSYEQYF.

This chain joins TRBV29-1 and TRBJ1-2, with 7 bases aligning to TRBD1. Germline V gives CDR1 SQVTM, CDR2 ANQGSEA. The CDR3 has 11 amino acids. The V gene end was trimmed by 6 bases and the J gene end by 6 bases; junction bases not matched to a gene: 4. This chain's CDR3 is CSVKGGNGYTF. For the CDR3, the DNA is TGCAGCGTAAAAGGGGGCAATGGCTACACCTTC.

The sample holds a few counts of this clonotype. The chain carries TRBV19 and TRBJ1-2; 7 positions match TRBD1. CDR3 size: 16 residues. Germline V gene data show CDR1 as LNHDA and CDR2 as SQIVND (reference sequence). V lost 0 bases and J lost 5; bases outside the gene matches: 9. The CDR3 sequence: CASSIDHQTGTYGYTF. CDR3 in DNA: TGTGCCAGTAGTATAGATCATCAGACAGGGACATATGGCTACACCTTC.

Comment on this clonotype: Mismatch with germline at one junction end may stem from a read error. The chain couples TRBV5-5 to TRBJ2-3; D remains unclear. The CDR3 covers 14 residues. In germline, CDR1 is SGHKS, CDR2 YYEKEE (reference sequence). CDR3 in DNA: TGTGCCGGCAGCCTCGCCCCGAACACAGATACGCAGTATTTT. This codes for CAGSLAPNTDTQYF.

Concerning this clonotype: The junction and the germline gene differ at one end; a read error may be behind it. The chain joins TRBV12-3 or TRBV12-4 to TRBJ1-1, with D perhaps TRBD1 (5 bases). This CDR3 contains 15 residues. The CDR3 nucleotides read TGTCCCAGCAGTCGAGGTTGGGGGGGTGTCACTGAAGCTTTCTTT. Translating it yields CPSSRGWGGVTEAFF.